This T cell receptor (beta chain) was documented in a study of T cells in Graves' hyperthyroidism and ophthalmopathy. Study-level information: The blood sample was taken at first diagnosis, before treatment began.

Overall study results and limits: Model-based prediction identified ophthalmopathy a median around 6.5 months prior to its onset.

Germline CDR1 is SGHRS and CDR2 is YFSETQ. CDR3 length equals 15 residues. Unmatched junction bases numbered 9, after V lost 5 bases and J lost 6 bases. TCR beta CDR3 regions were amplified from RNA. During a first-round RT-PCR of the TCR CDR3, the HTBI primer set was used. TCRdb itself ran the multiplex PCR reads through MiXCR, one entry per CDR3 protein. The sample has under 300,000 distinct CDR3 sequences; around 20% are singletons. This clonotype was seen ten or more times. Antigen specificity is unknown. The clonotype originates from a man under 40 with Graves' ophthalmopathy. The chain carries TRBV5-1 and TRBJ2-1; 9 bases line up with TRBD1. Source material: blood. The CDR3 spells CASRSTGGVSNEQFF. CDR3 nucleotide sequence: TGCGCCAGCAGGTCAACAGGGGGCGTTAGCAATGAGCAGTTCTTC.